The rows below give T cell receptor beta chains drawn from one sample of a study of shared clonotypes between healthy human individuals. Produced via immunoSEQ multiplex PCR; TCRdb's table is partial and in-frame only. The data show roughly 2.1 million clones, 90% to 95% seen once. Sample: naive CD8+ T cells from PBMCs. These receptors were collected from a man aged 18 to 30 in good health. Some clones in this sample may be carry-over from other donors' samples. Each CDR3 is given with its conserved first and last residue. D genes are given only for firm matches. Some rows mark clone size as missing; the rest say once, few, many or name a class of expanded clone.

D	V	size	J	CDR3	DNA
-	TRBV4-1	-	TRBJ1-4	CASSQAGEPARFF	TGCGCCAGCAGCCAAGCTGGGGAGCCGGCGAGGTTTTTT
-	TRBV4-3	-	TRBJ2-3	CASSQGPGSTDTQYF	TGCGCCAGCAGCCAGGGGCCAGGTAGCACAGATACGCAGTATTTT
TRBD1	TRBV28	-	TRBJ1-1	CASSLSTGLNTEAFF	TGTGCCAGCAGTTTATCGACAGGGTTGAACACTGAAGCTTTCTTT
TRBD1	TRBV13	-	TRBJ2-7	CASSFPGQGAYEQYF	TGTGCCAGCAGCTTTCCGGGACAGGGGGCCTACGAGCAGTACTTC
TRBD1	TRBV7-8	-	TRBJ1-3	CASSPAQGAEREIYF	TGTGCCAGCAGCCCTGCACAGGGGGCGGAGCGCGAAATATATTTT
TRBD2	TRBV11-2	-	TRBJ2-1	CASSLGLAGVYNEQFF	TGTGCCAGCAGCCTCGGACTAGCGGGAGTCTACAATGAGCAGTTCTTC
TRBD1	TRBV28	-	TRBJ2-7	CASSPRTGGYEQYF	TGTGCCAGCAGTCCGAGGACAGGGGGTTACGAGCAGTACTTC
-	TRBV4-3	-	TRBJ1-2	CASSQDPGQGGYTF	TGCGCCAGCAGCCAAGACCCAGGGCAGGGTGGCTACACCTTC
-	TRBV7-2	-	TRBJ2-1	CASSLTDYNEQFF	TGTGCCAGCAGCCTGACAGATTACAATGAGCAGTTCTTC
TRBD2	TRBV7-3	-	TRBJ2-1	CASSLPTSGEYNEQFF	TGTGCCAGCAGCCTTCCGACTAGCGGGGAATACAATGAGCAGTTCTTC
TRBD2	TRBV9	-	TRBJ2-2	CASQRDNTGELFF	TGTGCCAGTCAGCGGGACAACACCGGGGAGCTGTTTTTT
-	TRBV7-9	-	TRBJ1-1	CASSLVGNTEAFF	TGTGCCAGCAGCTTAGTCGGAAACACTGAAGCTTTCTTT
-	TRBV7-9	-	TRBJ2-2	CASSEDKNTGELFF	TGTGCCAGCAGCGAAGACAAGAACACCGGGGAGCTGTTTTTT
-	TRBV7-9	-	TRBJ2-7	CASSEAGTPSYEQYF	TGTGCCAGCAGCGAGGCCGGGACGCCCTCCTACGAGCAGTACTTC
-	TRBV27	-	TRBJ2-1	CASSLLLGSNNEQFF	TGTGCCAGCAGTTTATTATTAGGTAGCAACAATGAGCAGTTCTTC
-	TRBV6-5	-	TRBJ1-2	CASSYSTGWGYTF	TGTGCCAGCAGTTACTCGACTGGGTGGGGCTACACCTTC
-	TRBV2	-	TRBJ1-5	CASSEMQGRRVGNQPQHF	TGTGCCAGCAGTGAAATGCAGGGACGGAGGGTTGGCAATCAGCCCCAGCATTTT
-	TRBV10-1	-	TRBJ2-7	CASSESVRKSSYEQYF	TGCGCCAGCAGTGAGAGCGTGCGGAAGAGCTCCTACGAGCAGTACTTC
-	TRBV6-5	-	TRBJ2-5	CASRGYVQETQYF	TGTGCCAGCAGGGGGTACGTCCAAGAGACCCAGTACTTC
TRBD2	TRBV19	-	TRBJ2-7	CASSVTSGNYEQYF	TGTGCCAGTAGTGTGACTAGCGGGAACTACGAGCAGTACTTC
TRBD1	TRBV27	-	TRBJ1-1	CASVRKGAGQGAGFAFF	TGTGCCAGCGTTCGCAAAGGGGCTGGACAGGGGGCCGGTTTTGCTTTCTTT
-	TRBV7-9	-	TRBJ2-7	CASSLVGSSYEQYF	TGTGCCAGCAGCTTAGTGGGGAGCTCCTACGAGCAGTACTTC
TRBD2	TRBV14	-	TRBJ2-7	CASSQFGSGTVGSEQYF	TGTGCCAGCAGCCAGTTCGGGAGCGGGACGGTTGGGAGCGAGCAGTACTTC
-	TRBV28	-	TRBJ2-7	CASDDQPHGYEQYF	TGTGCCAGCGACGACCAACCACATGGCTACGAGCAGTACTTC
-	TRBV27	-	TRBJ2-7	CASSFTGSSSYEQYF	TGTGCCAGCAGTTTTACGGGGTCGAGCTCCTACGAGCAGTACTTC
-	TRBV11-2	-	TRBJ2-7	CASSSGSEQYF	TGTGCCAGCAGCTCTGGATCCGAGCAGTACTTC
-	TRBV19	-	TRBJ2-7	CASSIGGTPFYEQYF	TGTGCCAGTAGTATAGGCGGGACCCCCTTTTACGAGCAGTACTTC
-	TRBV28	once	TRBJ1-1	CASSLGTLSMDTEAFF	TGTGCCAGCAGTTTGGGGACCTTAAGCATGGACACTGAAGCTTTCTTT
-	TRBV11-2	once	TRBJ1-2	CASSLKGPAYGYTF	TGTGCCAGCAGCTTAAAAGGGCCTGCCTATGGCTACACCTTC
TRBD2	TRBV4-2	once	TRBJ2-7	CASSQSTSGTYEQYF	TGTGCCAGCAGCCAATCGACTAGCGGCACCTACGAGCAGTACTTC
-	TRBV19	once	TRBJ2-2	CASSPSVPNTGELFF	TGTGCCAGTAGTCCGTCTGTACCGAACACCGGGGAGCTGTTTTTT
TRBD1	TRBV19	-	TRBJ1-4	CATSGTAYEKLFF	TGTGCCACAAGCGGGACAGCTTATGAAAAACTGTTTTTT